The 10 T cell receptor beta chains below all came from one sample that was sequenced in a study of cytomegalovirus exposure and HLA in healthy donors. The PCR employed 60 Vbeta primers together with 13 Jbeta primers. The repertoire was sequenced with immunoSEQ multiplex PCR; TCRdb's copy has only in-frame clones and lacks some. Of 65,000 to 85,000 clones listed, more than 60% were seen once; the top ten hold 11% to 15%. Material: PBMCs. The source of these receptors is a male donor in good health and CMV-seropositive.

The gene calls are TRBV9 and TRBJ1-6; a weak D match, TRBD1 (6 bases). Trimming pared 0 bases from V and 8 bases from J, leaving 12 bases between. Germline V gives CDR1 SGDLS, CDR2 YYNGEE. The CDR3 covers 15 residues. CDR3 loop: CASSVESRGDSPLHF. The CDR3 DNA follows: TGTGCCAGCAGCGTAGAATCCAGGGGTGATTCACCCCTCCACTTT.

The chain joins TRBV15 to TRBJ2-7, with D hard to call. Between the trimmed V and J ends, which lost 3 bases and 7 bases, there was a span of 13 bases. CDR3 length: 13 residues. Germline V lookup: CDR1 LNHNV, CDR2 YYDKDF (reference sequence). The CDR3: CATSRVVGREQYF. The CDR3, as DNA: TGTGCCACCAGCAGGGTCGTGGGCAGAGAGCAGTACTTC. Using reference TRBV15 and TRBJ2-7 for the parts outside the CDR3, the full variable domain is DAMVIQNPRYQVTQFGKPVTLSCSQTLNHNVMYWYQQKSSQAPKLLFHYYDKDFNNEADTPDNFQSRRPNTSFCFLDIRSPGLGDTAMYLCATSRVVGREQYFGPGTRLTVT.

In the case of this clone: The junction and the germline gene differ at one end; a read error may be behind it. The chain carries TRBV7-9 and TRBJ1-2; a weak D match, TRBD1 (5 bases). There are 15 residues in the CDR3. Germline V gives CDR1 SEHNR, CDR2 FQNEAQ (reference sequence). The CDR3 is CSSSLDPGWAYGYTF. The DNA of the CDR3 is TGTTCCAGCAGCTTAGATCCAGGGTGGGCCTATGGCTACACCTTC.

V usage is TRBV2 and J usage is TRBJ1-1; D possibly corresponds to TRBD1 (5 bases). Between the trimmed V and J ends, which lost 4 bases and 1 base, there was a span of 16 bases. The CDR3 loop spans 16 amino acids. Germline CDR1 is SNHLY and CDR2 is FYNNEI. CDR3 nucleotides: TGTGCCAGCAGTGTAGACCGGGACTGGGGGAACACTGAAGCTTTCTTT. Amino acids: CASSVDRDWGNTEAFF.

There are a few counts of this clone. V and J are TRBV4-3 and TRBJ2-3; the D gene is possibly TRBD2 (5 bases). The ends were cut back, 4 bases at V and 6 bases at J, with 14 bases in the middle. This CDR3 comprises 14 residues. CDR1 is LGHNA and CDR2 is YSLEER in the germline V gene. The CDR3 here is CASSPDWMFDTQYF. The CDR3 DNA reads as TGCGCCAGCAGCCCGGACTGGATGTTCGATACGCAGTATTTT.

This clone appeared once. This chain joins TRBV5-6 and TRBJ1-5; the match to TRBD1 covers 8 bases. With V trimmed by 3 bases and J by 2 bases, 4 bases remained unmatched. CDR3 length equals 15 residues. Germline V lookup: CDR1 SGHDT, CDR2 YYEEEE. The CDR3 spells CASSYRGYGNQPQHF. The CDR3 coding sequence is TGTGCCAGCAGCTACAGGGGGTACGGCAATCAGCCCCAGCATTTT.

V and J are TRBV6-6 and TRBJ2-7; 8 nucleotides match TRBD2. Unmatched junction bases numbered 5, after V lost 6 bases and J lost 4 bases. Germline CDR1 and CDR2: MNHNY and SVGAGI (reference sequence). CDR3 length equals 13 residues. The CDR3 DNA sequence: TGTGCCAGCAGAAGCGGGAGTAATTACGAGCAGTACTTC. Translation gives CASRSGSNYEQYF.

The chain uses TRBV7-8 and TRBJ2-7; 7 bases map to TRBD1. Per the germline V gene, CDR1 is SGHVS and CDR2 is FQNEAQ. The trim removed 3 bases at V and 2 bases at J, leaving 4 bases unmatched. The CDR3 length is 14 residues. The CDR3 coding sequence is TGTGCCAGCAGCTTTCAGGGGGTCCCCTACGAGCAGTACTTC. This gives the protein CASSFQGVPYEQYF. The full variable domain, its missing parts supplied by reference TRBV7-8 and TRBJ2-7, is GAGVSQSPRYKVAKRGQDVALRCDPISGHVSLFWYQQALGQGPEFLTYFQNEAQLDKSGLPSDRFFAERPEGSVSTLKIQRTQQEDSAVYLCASSFQGVPYEQYFGPGTRLTVT.

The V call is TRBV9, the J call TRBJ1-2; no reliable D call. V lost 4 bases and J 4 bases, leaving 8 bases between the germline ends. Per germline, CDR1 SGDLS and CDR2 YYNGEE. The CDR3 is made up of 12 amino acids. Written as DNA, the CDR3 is TGTGCCAGCAGCCAAGACACCTATGGCTACACCTTC. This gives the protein CASSQDTYGYTF.

CDR3 in amino acids: CASDSIQGRQTQYF. DNA of the CDR3: TGCGCCAGCGATTCGATTCAGGGGCGGCAGACCCAGTACTTC. V usage is TRBV5-1 and J usage is TRBJ2-5, with D possibly being TRBD1 (6 bases). This CDR3 has 14 amino acids. Trimming stripped 7 bases from V and 6 bases from J, with 19 bases between. Germline V gives CDR1 SGHRS, CDR2 YFSETQ.